Listed below are T cell receptor beta chains from one sample, sequenced in a study of shared clonotypes between healthy human individuals. TCRdb's copy holds only in-frame clones and misses some; the assay was immunoSEQ multiplex PCR. The sample contains about 2 million clones, about 95% of which appear only once. The sample comprised naive CD8+ T cells sorted from blood. These receptors all come from a man in his late teens or twenties in good health. CDR3s include the opening cysteine and the closing phenylalanine or tryptophan. The order of the fields is V gene, CDR3 protein.

TRBV5-1 CASSPLRGQGPEGEQYF
TRBV19 CASSTQGDGDYGYTF
TRBV7-8 CASSLGGRTYEQYF
TRBV5-1 CASSSGQGIRLAQTQYF
TRBV27 CASSSRTTNSPLHF
TRBV6-1 CASTDTETQYF
TRBV7-2 CASSGAGAMDIQYF
TRBV19 CASSPTGYEQFF
TRBV14 CASSLMRGTEAFF
TRBV4-2 CASSQEGAGITGELFF
TRBV27 CASSLIGQYNSPLHF
TRBV7-9 CASSRDSTLGLNTEAFF
TRBV6-1 CASSEASDEQFF
TRBV9 CASSVDSPQTQYF
TRBV4-1 CASSQVTWVESYEQYF
TRBV30 CAAPGYTEAFF
TRBV7-8 CASSPSRTGPEQYF
TRBV7-7 CASSIAQGNEQFF
TRBV5-6 CASVPFQGAAYEQYF
TRBV14 CASRAVNSYEQYF